Each of the 8 T cell receptor beta chains below was sequenced from the same sample in a study of neurological immune-mediated disorders. TCRdb reanalysed the 5' RACE reads using MiXCR and keeps one entry per CDR3 protein. Among 50,000 or so distinct CDR3 sequences, approximately 17% were seen once, and the ten largest hold 3.5% to 4.5%. Sequencing was carried out using PBMCs. The receptor set was obtained from a man aged 60 to 75 in good health.

In this sample, this clonotype turned up a few times. J is TRBJ2-4 and V is TRBV14, with a possible D match to TRBD2 (5 bases). CDR3 length equals 15 residues. Per the germline V gene, CDR1 is SGHDN and CDR2 is FVKESK. Trimming removed 3 bases from V and 7 bases from J, with 16 bases in between. CDR3 loop: CASSQGSGTGNIQYF. CDR3 sequence (DNA): TGTGCCAGCAGCCAGGGGTCGGGAACCGGGAACATTCAGTACTTC. Filled out from reference TRBV14 and TRBJ2-4, the complete variable domain reads EAGVTQFPSHSVIEKGQTVTLRCDPISGHDNLYWYRRVMGKEIKFLLHFVKESKQDESGMPNNRFLAERTGGTYSTLKVQPAELEDSGVYFCASSQGSGTGNIQYFGAGTRLSVL.

This clonotype was counted ten times or more. The J gene is TRBJ2-3, the V gene TRBV5-1, with D hard to call. Trimming pared 4 bases from V and 7 bases from J, leaving 7 bases between. Germline assignment: CDR1 SGHRS and CDR2 YFSETQ. This CDR3 spans 11 amino acids. Here the CDR3 reads CASSIENTQYF. For the CDR3, the DNA is TGCGCCAGCAGCATAGAGAATACGCAGTATTTT.

This clonotype was counted many times. The chain has TRBV7-9 and TRBJ1-4, with D tentatively TRBD1 (6 bases). The CDR3 covers 14 residues. Germline lookup yields CDR1 SEHNR and CDR2 FQNEAQ (reference sequence). V lost 6 bases to trimming and J lost 8 bases, with 16 bases between them. CDR3 bases: TGTGCCAGCAGTCGAGACAGGACCCAGGAAAAACTGTTTTTT. As protein: CASSRDRTQEKLFF. Combining the CDR3 with reference TRBV7-9 and TRBJ1-4 gives the whole variable domain DTGVSQNPRHKITKRGQNVTFRCDPISEHNRLYWYRQTLGQGPEFLTYFQNEAQLEKSRLLSDRFSAERPKGSFSTLEIQRTEQGDSAMYLCASSRDRTQEKLFFGSGTQLSVL.

Many counts were recorded for this clonotype. The chain joins TRBV20-1 to TRBJ1-2, with no clear D. CDR1 and CDR2 (germline): DFQATT, SNEGSKA (reference sequence). This CDR3 comprises 13 residues. V dropped 3 bases and J dropped 4 bases, with 12 bases sitting between them. CDR3 residues: CSASRALPYGYTF. The CDR3 DNA sequence: TGCAGTGCTAGCCGGGCCCTTCCCTATGGCTACACCTTC.

This clonotype occurred many times. V is TRBV7-3 and J is TRBJ2-5; perhaps D is TRBD1 or TRBD2 (6 bases each). Deletions cut 6 bases from V and 2 bases from J, with 16 bases between. Germline CDR1 SGHTA, CDR2 FQGTGA. This CDR3 is 15 amino acids long. CDR3 nucleotide sequence: TGTGCCAGCAGGCCAGGGGTAGGGAGGCAAGAGACCCAGTACTTC. This codes for CASRPGVGRQETQYF.

In this sample, this clonotype turned up once. The rearrangement uses TRBV11-2 and TRBJ1-4; D is undetermined. The germline CDR1 and CDR2 sequences are SGHAT and FQNNGV. This CDR3 spans 15 amino acids. Trimming took off 4 bases at V and 4 bases at J, with 13 bases between the two ends. The CDR3 region has the DNA TGTGCCAGCAGCTCCTACCGCGCACTTAATGAAAAACTGTTTTTT. This codes for CASSSYRALNEKLFF.

This clonotype was counted at least ten times. V usage is TRBV5-1 and J usage is TRBJ1-6; 8 bases are a match to TRBD1. This CDR3 spans 16 amino acids. V shed 3 bases, J shed 10 bases, and the junction held 12 bases outside the gene matches. Germline V gives CDR1 SGHRS, CDR2 YFSETQ. CDR3: CASSSGQGLLSSPLHF. CDR3 nucleotides: TGCGCCAGCAGCTCCGGACAGGGCCTCCTAAGCTCACCCCTCCACTTT.

This clonotype was picked up many times. The chain has TRBV7-9 and TRBJ2-1; 9 bases match TRBD2. V was pared by 5 bases and J by 0 bases, with 5 bases of the junction left unmatched. CDR1 is SEHNR, CDR2 FQNEAQ, per germline (reference sequence). The CDR3 length is 16 residues. In DNA form, the CDR3 reads TGTGCCAGCAGCCCGGGGACTAGCAACTCCTACAATGAGCAGTTCTTC. Its translation is CASSPGTSNSYNEQFF.